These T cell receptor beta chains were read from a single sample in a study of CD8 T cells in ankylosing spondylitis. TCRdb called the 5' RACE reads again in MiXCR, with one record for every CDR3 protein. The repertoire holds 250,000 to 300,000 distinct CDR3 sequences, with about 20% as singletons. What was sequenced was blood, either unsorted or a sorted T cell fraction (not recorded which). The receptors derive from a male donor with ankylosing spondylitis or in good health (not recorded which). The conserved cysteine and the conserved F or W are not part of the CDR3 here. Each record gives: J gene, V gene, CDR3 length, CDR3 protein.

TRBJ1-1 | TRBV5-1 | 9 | ASSISEGAF
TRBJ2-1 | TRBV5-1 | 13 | ASSLQGGPYNEQF
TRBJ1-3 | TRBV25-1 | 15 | ASSEYRQGVSGNTIY
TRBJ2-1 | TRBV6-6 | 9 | ASKSYGEQF
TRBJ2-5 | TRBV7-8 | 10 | ASNQGQETQY
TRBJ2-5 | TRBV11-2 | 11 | ASSRGFQETQY
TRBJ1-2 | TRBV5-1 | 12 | ASSFLTAPDGYT
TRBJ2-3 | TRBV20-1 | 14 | SASPFSGRWGDTQY
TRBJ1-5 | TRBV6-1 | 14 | ASSDRGVRANQRQH
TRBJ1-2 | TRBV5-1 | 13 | ASSIWTAEGGGYT